Following are 17 T cell receptor beta chains from one sample sequenced in a study of long-term antiretroviral therapy in people with HIV. Version v3.0 of the immunoSEQ assay was performed at survey level. Produced via immunoSEQ multiplex PCR; TCRdb's table is partial and in-frame only. Here the sample spans about 44,000 clones, about 95% being singletons. The sample consisted of unsorted PBMCs, taken 3.7 years after starting antiretroviral therapy. Source of these receptors: a woman aged 45 to 65 with HIV.

The V and J genes are TRBV4-2 and TRBJ2-1; TRBD1 might be the D (5 bases). V lost 0 bases to trimming and J lost 9 bases, with 18 bases between them. CDR3 length equals 16 residues. The germline CDR1 and CDR2 sequences are LGHNA and YNFKEQ. The CDR3 sequence: CASSQDRSGQGVEQFF. CDR3 nucleotides: TGTGCCAGCAGCCAAGATAGATCCGGCCAGGGTGTTGAGCAGTTCTTC.

The V gene is TRBV7-9, the J gene TRBJ2-7; the D gene is possibly TRBD1 (6 bases). The CDR3 spans 14 residues. Germline lookup yields CDR1 SEHNR and CDR2 FQNEAQ (reference sequence). V was pared by 5 bases and J by 3 bases, with 14 bases between. The CDR3: CASSLSTGDYEQYF. The DNA for the CDR3 is TGTGCCAGCAGCCTTTCGACAGGTGACTACGAGCAGTACTTC.

The J gene is TRBJ1-2, the V gene TRBV6-6; TRBD1 aligns across 9 bases. Trimming took 4 bases from V and 8 from J; bases not matched to a gene: 14. This CDR3 spans 16 amino acids. The germline CDR1 and CDR2 sequences are MNHNY and SVGAGI (reference sequence). CDR3 in DNA: TGTGCCAGCAGTTCCGCCCGACCGGACAGGGGCGGCGGCTACACCTTC. Its protein product is CASSSARPDRGGGYTF.

The chain joins TRBV19 to TRBJ2-7; 12 bases are a match to TRBD1. Per germline, CDR1 LNHDA and CDR2 SQIVND (reference sequence). The CDR3 has 15 amino acids. Trimming removed 1 base from V and 4 bases from J; junction bases left unmatched: 2. The CDR3 loop reads CASSIGGQGAYEQYF. CDR3 nucleotides: TGTGCCAGTAGTATAGGGGGACAGGGGGCTTACGAGCAGTACTTC.

This sequence joins TRBV7-2 and TRBJ2-7, with D tentatively TRBD1 or TRBD2 (5 bases each). From germline, CDR1 is SGHTA and CDR2 FQGNSA. V was cut by 5 bases and J by 6 bases, with 17 bases left in between. CDR3 length: 14 residues. Here the CDR3 reads CASSPRSGTSEQYF. The CDR3, as DNA: TGTGCCAGCAGCCCCAGATCAGGGACCTCCGAGCAGTACTTC.

The chain combines TRBV2 with TRBJ1-4; D is ambiguous. CDR1 is SNHLY, CDR2 FYNNEI, per germline. V lost 7 bases, J lost 4 bases, and 10 bases lay in between. The CDR3 sequence is 13 residues long. CDR3 DNA: TGTGCCAGCAAAGAGGATAATAATGAAAAACTGTTTTTT. It specifies CASKEDNNEKLFF.

This chain uses TRBV5-1 with TRBJ1-1; D may be TRBD1 (6 bases). With 1 base removed from V and 5 bases from J, the gap between germline ends came to 18 bases. The CDR3 sequence is 16 residues long. Looked up from germline, CDR1 is SGHRS and CDR2 is YFSETQ. DNA for the CDR3: TGCGCCAGCAGCTTGTCGGGGGGGCGAGGAGAGACTGAAGCTTTCTTT. Its protein is CASSLSGGRGETEAFF.

The J gene is TRBJ2-7, the V gene TRBV5-4; the match to TRBD1 covers 11 bases. The V gene's germline CDR1 is SGHNT and CDR2 YYREEE (reference sequence). This CDR3 region has 14 residues. J was trimmed by 3 bases and V by 4 bases; bases with no gene match: 3. DNA of the CDR3: TGTGCCAGCAGCCCGGGACAGGGGGTCTACGAGCAGTACTTC. It encodes CASSPGQGVYEQYF.

The chain has TRBV6-1 and TRBJ1-1; no firm D call. The germline CDR1 and CDR2 sequences are MNHNS and SASEGT. CDR3 length: 11 residues. Trimming took 5 bases from V and 5 from J, leaving 6 bases between them. CDR3 nucleotide sequence: TGTGCCAGCAGTTCATATACTGAAGCTTTCTTT. It specifies CASSSYTEAFF.

CDR3 loop: CASSQEPVTSGANVLTF. The CDR3 DNA follows: TGTGCCAGCAGCCAAGAACCGGTGACGTCTGGGGCCAACGTCCTGACTTTC. V and J are TRBV4-2 and TRBJ2-6; the D is unclear. Trimming left V 0 bases short and J 1 base short, with 10 bases between. Germline values: CDR1 LGHNA, CDR2 YNFKEQ. The CDR3 spans 17 residues.

The chain recombines TRBV5-4 with TRBJ1-1, with D hard to call. The ends were cut back, 4 bases at V and 1 base at J, with 8 bases in the middle. The CDR3 sequence is 13 residues long. The V gene's germline CDR1 is SGHNT and CDR2 YYREEE (reference sequence). The CDR3, as DNA: TGTGCCAGCAGCCAAGACGGGAACACTGAAGCTTTCTTT. Protein product: CASSQDGNTEAFF.

The chain combines TRBV7-3 with TRBJ2-3; TRBD2 aligns across 8 bases. Looked up from germline, CDR1 is SGHTA and CDR2 is FQGTGA. Germline trimming cut 0 bases from V and 4 bases from J; bases unmatched to any gene: 3. The CDR3 is 15 amino acids. The CDR3 nucleotides are TGTGCCAGCAGCTTAACGTGGCGGGGGGCAGATACGCAGTATTTT. It specifies CASSLTWRGADTQYF.

This clone has just one count. This chain links TRBV14 with TRBJ1-2; tentatively, D is TRBD1 (5 bases). The CDR3 has 15 residues. The V end lost 1 base, the J end lost 4 bases, and 13 bases lay between the germline ends. CDR1 and CDR2 from the germline V gene are SGHDN and FVKESK. The CDR3 DNA is TGTGCCAGCAGCCAAGTGGGTAAAGGGGCCTATGGCTACACCTTC. It is translated as CASSQVGKGAYGYTF.

The chain is built from TRBV13 and TRBJ2-2; 13 positions match TRBD2. The CDR3 sequence is 19 residues long. Germline values: CDR1 PRHDT, CDR2 FYEKMQ (reference sequence). V dropped 2 bases and J dropped 1; count of bases not matched to a gene: 7. Here the CDR3 reads CASSLRRLAGGLNTGELFF. As DNA, the CDR3 is TGTGCCAGCAGCTTAAGGCGACTAGCGGGGGGTCTGAACACCGGGGAGCTGTTTTTT. Using reference TRBV13 and TRBJ2-2 for the parts outside the CDR3, the full variable domain is AAGVIQSPRHLIKEKRETATLKCYPIPRHDTVYWYQQGPGQDPQFLISFYEKMQSDKGSIPDRFSAQQFSDYHSELNMSSLELGDSALYFCASSLRRLAGGLNTGELFFGEGSRLTVL.

The chain recombines TRBV13 with TRBJ2-5, with TRBD1 identical over 11 bases. Unmatched junction bases numbered 3, after V lost 5 bases and J lost 4 bases. CDR1 and CDR2 (germline): PRHDT, FYEKMQ (reference sequence). The length of the CDR3 is 14 residues. The CDR3 DNA follows: TGTGCCAGCAGCCCCGGGACAGGGGGAGAGACCCAGTACTTC. Translation gives CASSPGTGGETQYF.

V gene TRBV9 combines with J gene TRBJ1-3; D is unclear. The V gene's germline CDR1 is SGDLS and CDR2 YYNGEE. V lost 0 bases and J 3 bases, leaving 10 bases between the germline ends. The CDR3 loop spans 15 amino acids. The CDR3 here is CASSVDTGGGNTIYF. In nucleotides, the CDR3 is TGTGCCAGCAGCGTAGATACCGGCGGTGGAAACACCATATATTTT.

The genes are TRBV7-2 and TRBJ1-1; D ambiguous. Germline CDR1 is SGHTA and CDR2 is FQGNSA. V dropped 4 bases and J dropped 4 bases, with 10 bases sitting between them. The length of the CDR3 is 13 residues. The CDR3 loop reads CASSSRIGTEAFF. CDR3 nucleotides: TGTGCCAGCAGCTCCCGGATCGGCACTGAAGCTTTCTTT. The full variable domain, in which reference TRBV7-2 and TRBJ1-1 provide the parts outside the CDR3, is GAGVSQSPSNKVTEKGKDVELRCDPISGHTALYWYRQSLGQGLEFLIYFQGNSAPDKSGLPSDRFSAERTGGSVSTLTIQRTQQEDSAVYLCASSSRIGTEAFFGQGTRLTVV.